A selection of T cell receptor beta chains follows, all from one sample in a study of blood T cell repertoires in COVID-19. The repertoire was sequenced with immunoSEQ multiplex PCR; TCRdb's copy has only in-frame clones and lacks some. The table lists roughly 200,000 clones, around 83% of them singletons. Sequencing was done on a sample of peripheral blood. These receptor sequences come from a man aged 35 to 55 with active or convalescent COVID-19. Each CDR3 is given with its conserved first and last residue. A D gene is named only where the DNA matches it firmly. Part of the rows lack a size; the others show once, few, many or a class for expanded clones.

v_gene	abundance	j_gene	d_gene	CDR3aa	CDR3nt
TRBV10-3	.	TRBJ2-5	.	CAISGGGQETQYF	TGTGCCATCAGTGGTGGGGGGCAAGAGACCCAGTACTTC
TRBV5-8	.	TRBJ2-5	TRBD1	CASSSTGGSQETQYF	TGTGCCAGCAGCTCAACAGGGGGTTCCCAAGAGACCCAGTACTTC
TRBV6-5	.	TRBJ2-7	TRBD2	CASSALAGGYEQYF	TGTGCCAGCAGCGCACTAGCGGGGGGCTACGAGCAGTACTTC
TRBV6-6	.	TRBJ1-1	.	CASKWGGTEAFF	TGTGCCAGCAAATGGGGCGGCACTGAAGCTTTCTTT
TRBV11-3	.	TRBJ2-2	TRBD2	CASSFQAGAGNTGELFF	TGTGCCAGCAGCTTCCAAGCGGGAGCGGGGAACACCGGGGAGCTGTTTTTT
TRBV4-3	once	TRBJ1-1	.	CASSQEGVNTEAFF	TGCGCCAGCAGCCAAGAAGGGGTGAACACTGAAGCTTTCTTT
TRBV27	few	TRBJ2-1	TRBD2	CASSALLASNEQFF	TGTGCCAGCAGTGCCTTACTAGCGAGCAATGAGCAGTTCTTC
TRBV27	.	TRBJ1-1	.	CASSLNYGARTEAFF	TGTGCCAGCAGTTTGAACTACGGAGCCCGCACTGAAGCTTTCTTT
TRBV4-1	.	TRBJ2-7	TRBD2	CASSPQAGAPYEQYF	TGCGCCAGCAGCCCTCAAGCGGGGGCCCCCTACGAGCAGTACTTC
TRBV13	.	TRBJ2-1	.	CASSLGQPVAGAYNEQFF	TGTGCCAGCAGCTTAGGTCAGCCGGTGGCAGGGGCCTACAATGAGCAGTTCTTC